The clone carrying this T cell receptor beta chain has a handful of counts. Both 60 Vbeta primers and 13 Jbeta primers went into the PCR. Assay used: immunoSEQ multiplex PCR; TCRdb lists only in-frame clones, some missing. The sample carries around 130,000 clones, over 6.5% recorded once. These data are taken from a study of cytomegalovirus exposure and HLA in healthy donors. Germline V gives CDR1 LGHNA, CDR2 YNFKEQ. Trimming cost V 0 bases and J 1 base, with 12 bases left between them. This CDR3 has 16 amino acids. The J gene is TRBJ1-1, the V gene TRBV4-2; no reliable D call. The specimen sequenced was PBMCs. The TCR sequence derives from a woman between 40 and 55 years old in good health and CMV-seropositive. The CDR3: CASSQERAYANTEAFF. Written as DNA, the CDR3 is TGTGCCAGCAGCCAAGAGAGAGCGTATGCGAACACTGAAGCTTTCTTT.